This T cell receptor beta chain was recovered during a study of blood T cells in healthy people across ages. V dropped 6 bases and J dropped 4 bases, with 16 bases sitting between them. The CDR3 consists of 15 residues. Germline V gives CDR1 MNHNY, CDR2 SVGAGI (reference sequence). It was with a sample-barcoded 5' primer and a J-beta primer mix that a second PCR of about 6 to 12 cycles was run. Sequencing of every sample gave 2.5 million or more CDR3-containing paired-end reads. Each CDR3 protein is one row after TCRdb ran MiXCR on the 5' RACE reads. This repertoire shows approximately 810,000 distinct CDR3 sequences, less than 35% found once; its top ten account for 15% to 20%. This clonotype was observed a handful of times.

The receptor was isolated from a woman over 75 in good health. The sample comprised blood. The J gene is TRBJ1-3, the V gene TRBV6-6, with D possibly TRBD1 on 6 matching bases. The CDR3 is CASSMPGGRGNTIYF. The CDR3 coding sequence is TGTGCCAGCAGCATGCCGGGGGGCCGGGGAAACACCATATATTTT.